What follows describes a single T cell receptor (beta chain). There are many counts of this clonotype. Its target antigen remains unknown. Base qualities are missing; no much larger clone stands one base away. These data are taken from a study of T-cell reconstitution after alpha-beta-depleted transplantation in children (dated by TCRdb to the mid-2010s). Background for the entire study: T-cell immune reconstitution after TCRalphabeta/CD19-depleted allogeneic hematopoietic cell transplantation in children was quantitatively tracked in the study by means of TCR repertoire profiling. General findings and caveats noted by the study authors: The apparently early recovery of alphabetaT-cell counts about two months after transplant reportedly depended on only several hundred rapidly expanded clones that came from non-depleted graft cells. The high TCRbeta diversity at day 60 in some patients was ascribed to recipient T cells and intrathymic progenitors that had survived conditioning. Over the following months the frequencies of hyperexpanded clones went down, and after one year T-cell counts and TCRbeta diversity were mostly credited to newly produced T cells.

The library was produced with PCR. The instrument given in TCRdb is Illumina HiSeq 2500. TCR libraries were prepared with molecular barcoding, using unique molecular identifiers to normalize TCRbeta repertoire quantification. Clones were called with MiXCR by TCRdb after fastp trimmed the public reads at Q25, and only in-frame beta chains were retained. Every CDR3 protein is listed once, alongside the most common genes and DNA of its rows. The sample includes 15,000 to 20,000 distinct CDR3 sequences, with 9.5% to 15% observed a single time. The biggest ten clones account for approximately 64% of the sample. Sample treatment or condition, as interpreted from the label and publication: allogeneic hematopoietic cell transplantation with graft depleted of TCRalphabeta T cells and CD19 B cells. The transplant recipients were children given TCRalphabeta/CD19-depleted allogeneic hematopoietic cell grafts.

Specimen: PBMCs, mostly from graft donor cells, collected 180 days after TCRalphabeta/CD19-depleted stem cell transplant. The source is a boy under two years old who had a stem cell transplant for Wiskott-Aldrich syndrome, so the T cells may come from the graft donor.

The bases read TGTGCCAGCAGCTTAGGGGGTGAAGCTTTCTTT. Its protein is CASSLGGEAFF. Recombination linked TRBV7-9 to TRBJ1-1; too little of a D gene remains to name it. From a lookup of the germline V gene (reference sequence), CDR1 and CDR2 are SEHNR and FQNEAQ. From the cysteine up to the phenylalanine, the CDR3 has a length of 11 residues. The DNA shown is the 33-base CDR3, in frame from base 1. A distance of 4 bases separates the germline ends of V and J, which lose 1 base and 7 bases respectively.